This T cell receptor beta chain was documented in a study of T-cell reconstitution after alpha-beta-depleted transplantation in children. Whole-study findings and limits: One year after transplant, T-cell counts and diversity came mostly from newly produced T cells. The study traced high day-60 TCRbeta diversity in some patients to surviving recipient T cells and thymic progenitors. As was reported, about two months after transplant, alpha-beta T cells came from several hundred expanded graft clones.

From germline, CDR1 is SGHRS and CDR2 YFSETQ. The CDR3 contains 15 residues. The J segment lost 4 bases and the V segment lost 0 bases, leaving 3 bases of the junction unmatched. Unique molecular identifiers were built into the TCRbeta library. TCRdb ran MiXCR on the PCR reads and lists one entry per CDR3 protein. The sample has 600,000 or so distinct CDR3 sequences, under 30% seen once; the top ten hold roughly 14%. This clonotype was seen only a few times. Antigen specificity is unknown. The origin of this receptor is a boy younger than two who had a stem cell transplant for acute myeloid leukemia, so the T cells may come from the graft donor. The chain carries TRBV5-1 and TRBJ1-2; TRBD1 matches at 10 bases. Source: PBMCs, mostly from graft donor cells, taken 360 days after TCRalphabeta/CD19-depleted stem cell transplant. The CDR3 DNA is TGCGCCAGCAGCTTGGGGGACAGGGGTCCCTATGGCTACACCTTC. It encodes CASSLGDRGPYGYTF.